Each of the 26 T cell receptor beta chains below was sequenced from the same sample in a study of blood T cell repertoires in COVID-19. Profiling relied on immunoSEQ multiplex PCR, and the TCRdb table lists in-frame clones only, not all of them. Of roughly 50,000 clones listed, 90% were seen once; the top ten hold just under 8.5%. The sample was peripheral blood. The receptors come from a woman in her 40s with active COVID-19.

The rearrangement uses TRBV5-6 and TRBJ1-1; tentatively, D is TRBD1 (5 bases). Trimming took 2 bases from V and 0 from J, leaving 11 bases between them. CDR3 length: 15 amino acids. CDR1 and CDR2 from the germline V gene are SGHDT and YYEEEE. The CDR3 sequence is CASSFPGLLNTEAFF. The CDR3 bases are TGTGCCAGCAGCTTCCCGGGACTTCTGAACACTGAAGCTTTCTTT. Looking up the rest from reference TRBV5-6 and TRBJ1-1 gives the full variable domain: DAGVTQSPTHLIKTRGQQVTLRCSPKSGHDTVSWYQQALGQGPQFIFQYYEEEERQRGNFPDRFSGHQFPNYSSELNVNALLLGDSALYLCASSFPGLLNTEAFFGQGTRLTVV.

CDR3 DNA sequence: TGCGCCAGCAGCCAAGAAAGTCCGGGGAACACTGAAGCTTTCTTT. It encodes CASSQESPGNTEAFF. The chain is built from TRBV4-1 and TRBJ1-1; D is unclear. CDR3 length: 15 residues. V shed 0 bases and J shed 1 base, with 9 bases lying between them. Germline values: CDR1 MGHRA, CDR2 YSYEKL.

This rearrangement joins TRBV5-4 to TRBJ2-1; a weak D match, TRBD2 (5 bases). The germline V and J ends were trimmed by 4 bases and 8 bases, with 22 bases remaining between them. The CDR3 totals 16 residues. The germline gives CDR1 SGHNT, CDR2 YYREEE (reference sequence). Written as DNA, the CDR3 is TGTGCCAGCAGCCAGGAGGAGAAAGGGTTAGGCGATGAGCAGTTCTTC. Protein product: CASSQEEKGLGDEQFF.

This clone was found once. The V call is TRBV23-1, the J call TRBJ1-2; the D is unclear. TRBV23-1 is marked as an open reading frame, function uncertain. The CDR3 runs to 14 residues. V was clipped by 11 bases and J by 2 bases, with 18 bases between them. DNA for the CDR3: TGCGCCTTAAACCCTTCCGGGTCAAACTATGGCTACACCTTC. It translates to CALNPSGSNYGYTF.

The chain recombines TRBV2 with TRBJ1-3, with D possibly TRBD1 on 6 matching bases. This CDR3 contains 24 residues. The germline CDR1 and CDR2 sequences are SNHLY and FYNNEI. The germline V and J ends were trimmed by 6 bases and 0 bases, with 39 bases remaining between them. The CDR3 DNA reads as TGTGCCAGCAGGGGCTCTCATGTCCTCCCTCGAGGGACAAGACTTCCAAGCTCTGGAAACACCATATATTTT. Its translation: CASRGSHVLPRGTRLPSSGNTIYF.

The genes are TRBV4-3 and TRBJ1-4; possibly TRBD1 for D (5 bases). The CDR3 totals 16 residues. V lost 1 base to trimming and J lost 6 bases, with 15 bases between them. The germline V gene encodes CDR1 LGHNA and CDR2 YSLEER. CDR3 nucleotides: TGCGCCAGCAGCCAAGTCCCTGGACGGGGGGATGAAAAACTGTTTTTT. Translated: CASSQVPGRGDEKLFF.

V is TRBV5-1 and J is TRBJ2-7, with 7 bases that match TRBD1. There are 13 residues in the CDR3. CDR1 SGHRS and CDR2 YFSETQ come from the germline V gene. Losses at the gene ends were 4 bases for V and 6 bases for J; bases not matched to a gene: 7. The DNA for the CDR3 is TGCGCCAGCAGCATGGACAGGCGGCTCGAGCAGTACTTC. Protein: CASSMDRRLEQYF. Full variable domain (rest looked up from reference TRBV5-1 and TRBJ2-7): KAGVTQTPRYLIKTRGQQVTLSCSPISGHRSVSWYQQTPGQGLQFLFEYFSETQRNKGNFPGRFSGRQFSNSRSEMNVSTLELGDSALYLCASSMDRRLEQYFGPGTRLTVT.

This rearrangement joins TRBV4-2 to TRBJ1-2, with TRBD1 matching over 7 bases. Germline lookup yields CDR1 LGHNA and CDR2 YNFKEQ. V dropped 1 base and J dropped 8; count of bases not matched to a gene: 7. The CDR3 is 14 residues long. CDR3 region: CASSQGDRETGYTF. The CDR3 nucleotides read TGTGCCAGCAGCCAAGGCGACAGGGAAACGGGCTACACCTTC.

The V and J genes are TRBV19 and TRBJ1-2; 7 nucleotides align to TRBD1. The V segment lost 6 bases and the J segment 7 bases; nucleotides outside the gene matches: 5. This CDR3 contains 12 residues. Germline V lookup: CDR1 LNHDA, CDR2 SQIVND (reference sequence). CDR3 in amino acids: CASRQGNAGYTF. In nucleotides, the CDR3 is TGTGCCAGTAGACAGGGGAATGCTGGCTACACCTTC.

The rearrangement links TRBV18 to TRBJ1-6; D remains ambiguous. Trimming removed 3 bases from V and 7 bases from J, with 16 bases in between. Per germline, CDR1 KGHSH and CDR2 LQKENI. This CDR3 is 16 amino acids long. This CDR3 is CASSPRPLDGNSPLHF. The CDR3, as DNA: TGTGCCAGCTCACCCCGTCCCTTAGACGGGAATTCACCCCTCCACTTT.

This clone was seen a single time. The rearrangement uses TRBV28 and TRBJ2-6; D perhaps matches TRBD2 (6 bases). V was cut by 5 bases and J by 10 bases, with 15 bases left in between. The germline V gene has CDR1 MDHEN and CDR2 SYDVKM. This CDR3 has 14 residues. The CDR3 sequence: CASSLGGAPNVLTF. The DNA for the CDR3 is TGTGCCAGCAGTCTCGGAGGGGCTCCAAACGTCCTGACTTTC.

This clone has only a few counts. The chain carries TRBV18 and TRBJ2-2; D ambiguous. The V gene's germline CDR1 is KGHSH and CDR2 LQKENI. The CDR3 contains 14 residues. Trimming cost V 4 bases and J 1 base, with 7 bases left between them. The CDR3 DNA follows: TGTGCCAGCTCACTTAATCGGAACACCGGGGAGCTGTTTTTT. Protein sequence: CASSLNRNTGELFF.

The chain uses TRBV15 and TRBJ2-3; 11 positions agree with TRBD2. V gave up 9 bases and J gave up 4 bases; unmatched junction bases: 9. Looked up from germline, CDR1 is LNHNV and CDR2 is YYDKDF (reference sequence). The CDR3 covers 15 residues. CDR3 protein: CATREIAGGADTQYF. DNA of the CDR3: TGTGCCACTCGGGAAATAGCGGGGGGGGCAGATACGCAGTATTTT.

The chain has TRBV3-1 (or the pseudogene TRBV3-2) and TRBJ2-4, with 11 bases fitting TRBD2. Germline trimming cut 5 bases from V and 1 base from J; bases unmatched to any gene: 4. Germline values: CDR1 LGHDT, CDR2 YNNKEL (reference sequence). This CDR3 has 16 residues. The DNA for the CDR3 is TGTGCCAGCAGCTACGCTAGCGGGGGGGCCAAAAACATTCAGTACTTC. Amino acids: CASSYASGGAKNIQYF.

This clone was recorded once. The gene calls are TRBV18 and TRBJ2-3; tentative D call: TRBD1 (5 bases). Trimming stripped 3 bases from V and 6 bases from J, with 13 bases between. CDR3 size: 14 residues. CDR1 and CDR2 (germline): KGHSH, LQKENI. The CDR3 protein is CASSPPRAQDTQYF. The CDR3 DNA reads TGTGCCAGCTCACCGCCCAGGGCACAGGATACGCAGTATTTT.

The chain carries TRBV3-1 (or the pseudogene TRBV3-2) and TRBJ1-2, with TRBD1 matching 8 bases. Looked up from germline, CDR1 is LGHDT and CDR2 is YNNKEL (reference sequence). After removal of 1 base from V and 10 bases from J, the junction contained 8 bases not matched to a gene. The CDR3 runs to 14 residues. The CDR3 sequence: CASSQGVRTGHYTF. The CDR3 bases are TGTGCCAGCAGCCAAGGTGTCCGGACAGGGCACTACACCTTC.

The chain carries TRBV6-2 or TRBV6-3 and TRBJ1-1; 9 bases align to TRBD1. Trimming took 6 bases from V and 1 from J; bases not matched to a gene: 3. The CDR3 is 14 amino acids. CDR1 is MNHEY and CDR2 is SVGEGT in the germline V gene. The DNA of the CDR3 is TGTGCCAGCAGCCGGGACAGGGCGAACACTGAAGCTTTCTTT. Its translation is CASSRDRANTEAFF.

The J gene is TRBJ1-1, the V gene TRBV29-1; 8 nucleotides match TRBD1. Germline V gene sequence: CDR1 SQVTM, CDR2 ANQGSEA. This CDR3 comprises 13 residues. V was clipped by 1 base and J by 7 bases; unmatched bases: 5. The CDR3 DNA sequence: TGCAGCGTTGAAGGGGACAGGTTAGGTGAAGCTTTCTTT. It codes for CSVEGDRLGEAFF. Full variable domain (missing parts from reference TRBV29-1 and TRBJ1-1): SAVISQKPSRDICQRGTSLTIQCQVDSQVTMMFWYRQQPGQSLTLIATANQGSEATYESGFVIDKFPISRPNLTFSTLTVSNMSPEDSSIYLCSVEGDRLGEAFFGQGTRLTVV.

This chain connects TRBV6-2 or TRBV6-3 to TRBJ2-1, with TRBD1 identical over 8 bases. Looked up from germline, CDR1 is MNHEY and CDR2 is SVGEGT. This CDR3 is built from 15 residues. The ends lost 0 bases at V and 8 bases at J; junction bases unmatched: 6. This CDR3 reads CASSYSGQGWHEQFF. DNA of the CDR3: TGTGCCAGCAGTTACTCAGGACAGGGTTGGCATGAGCAGTTCTTC.

This chain uses TRBV7-2 with TRBJ1-5, with 7 bases lining up with TRBD1. V was pared by 6 bases and J by 5 bases, with 13 bases of the junction left unmatched. The germline V gene encodes CDR1 SGHTA and CDR2 FQGNSA. The length of the CDR3 is 16 residues. CDR3: CASSSQTGSFDQPQHF. Here the CDR3 DNA reads TGTGCCAGCAGTTCCCAGACAGGGTCATTCGATCAGCCCCAGCATTTT.

The CDR3 DNA reads TGTGCCAGCAGTCTCCCTGGAAACACCATATATTTT. This encodes CASSLPGNTIYF. The genes are TRBV5-6 and TRBJ1-3; D remains unclear. The CDR3 is made up of 12 amino acids. Germline CDR1 SGHDT, CDR2 YYEEEE. Trimming stripped 5 bases from V and 2 bases from J, with 5 bases between.

The J gene is TRBJ2-1, the V gene TRBV9, with 7 bases that match TRBD2. This CDR3 contains 14 residues. V lost 3 bases and J lost 12; bases outside the gene matches: 12. Germline loops: CDR1 SGDLS, CDR2 YYNGEE. The CDR3 DNA follows: TGTGCCAGCAGCGCGACGGCCAGCGGGGTGGGGCAGTTCTTC. Translation gives CASSATASGVGQFF.

The chain joins TRBV7-2 to TRBJ2-7, with 10 bases that match TRBD1. The J segment lost 2 bases and the V segment lost 5 bases, leaving 9 bases of the junction unmatched. There are 16 residues in the CDR3. Germline CDR1 reads SGHTA; CDR2 reads FQGNSA. The CDR3 bases are TGTGCCAGCAGCACAAATACCGGGACAGGGGCCTACGAGCAGTACTTC. Translation gives CASSTNTGTGAYEQYF. Supplemented by reference TRBV7-2 and TRBJ2-7, the full variable domain reads GAGVSQSPSNKVTEKGKDVELRCDPISGHTALYWYRQSLGQGLEFLIYFQGNSAPDKSGLPSDRFSAERTGGSVSTLTIQRTQQEDSAVYLCASSTNTGTGAYEQYFGPGTRLTVT.

Regarding this clone: The junction departs from germline at one end; a sequencing error may be responsible. This sequence joins TRBV19 and TRBJ2-2, with TRBD1 identical over 11 bases. This CDR3 is 15 amino acids long. The germline gives CDR1 LNHDA, CDR2 SQIVND (reference sequence). Written as DNA, the CDR3 is TGTGCCAGTAGAATAGGACAGGGGGCCGCCGGGGAGCTGTTTTTT. Its protein is CASRIGQGAAGELFF.

The CDR3 DNA reads as TGTGCCAGCAGTTTTGACAGCGCCAGGGCCCATTCACCCCTCCACTTT. Its translation: CASSFDSARAHSPLHF. The chain couples TRBV6-5 to TRBJ1-6; D is possibly TRBD1 (5 bases). The V gene lost 4 bases and the J gene lost 8 bases, with 18 bases spanning the gap. From germline, CDR1 is MNHEY and CDR2 SVGAGI. The CDR3 is 16 residues long.

This clone was counted only a few times. The rearrangement links TRBV2 to TRBJ2-3; 10 nucleotides align to TRBD2. V trimming: 2 bases; J trimming: 4 bases; junction bases outside the gene matches: 0. This CDR3 is 14 amino acids long. The germline V gene encodes CDR1 SNHLY and CDR2 FYNNEI. The CDR3 nucleotides are TGTGCCAGCAGTGAACTAGCGGGGGCAGATACGCAGTATTTT. This encodes CASSELAGADTQYF.